The next 5 T cell receptor beta chains were all read from a single sample in a study of blood T cell repertoires in COVID-19. Using immunoSEQ multiplex PCR, the repertoire was profiled, and TCRdb retains in-frame clones only, with some absent. The table records 35,000 to 45,000 clones, nearly 80% of them present only once. The sample comprised peripheral blood. The receptors here all came from a man between 65 and 85 years old with acute or convalescent COVID-19.

The chain is built from TRBV7-3 and TRBJ2-1; D unresolved. The CDR3 is made up of 12 amino acids. The ends were cut back, 0 bases at V and 7 bases at J, with 4 bases in the middle. CDR1 is SGHTA and CDR2 is FQGTGA in the germline V gene. The CDR3 DNA is TGTGCCAGCAGCTTAACCCCGAATGAGCAGTTCTTC. The encoded protein is CASSLTPNEQFF.

The CDR3 spells CASSGGLMRGGGNTIYF. The CDR3 nucleotides are TGTGCCAGCAGCGGAGGCCTCATGAGGGGGGGTGGAAACACCATATATTTT. This sequence joins TRBV9 and TRBJ1-3; the D gene is possibly TRBD1 (6 bases). From germline, CDR1 is SGDLS and CDR2 YYNGEE. The CDR3 covers 17 residues. The V and J ends lost 3 bases and 3 bases respectively, with 19 bases between them.

This clone was counted a few times. V gene TRBV7-9 combines with J gene TRBJ2-7, with no clear D. This CDR3 is built from 13 residues. CDR1 is SEHNR, CDR2 FQNEAQ, per germline (reference sequence). V was clipped by 1 base and J by 4 bases, with 8 bases between them. The CDR3 sequence: CASSLDMRYEQYF. The CDR3 DNA sequence: TGTGCCAGCAGCTTAGACATGCGGTACGAGCAGTACTTC.

The chain employs TRBV6-6 and TRBJ1-3; 7 bases align to TRBD1. CDR1 MNHNY and CDR2 SVGAGI come from the germline V gene (reference sequence). The V gene end was trimmed by 6 bases and the J gene end by 11 bases; junction bases not matched to a gene: 7. This CDR3 spans 12 amino acids. The CDR3 sequence is CASSSGTAPIYF. CDR3 nucleotide sequence: TGTGCCAGCAGCTCCGGGACAGCGCCCATATATTTT.

The chain combines TRBV6-6 with TRBJ1-6, with 7 nucleotides matching TRBD1. Losses at the gene ends were 5 bases for V and 8 bases for J; bases not matched to a gene: 6. The V gene's germline CDR1 is MNHNY and CDR2 SVGAGI (reference sequence). The CDR3 consists of 14 residues. For the CDR3, the DNA is TGTGCCAGCAGTATACAGGGGATTCATTCACCCCTCCACTTT. Its protein is CASSIQGIHSPLHF.